This T cell receptor (beta chain) was recorded in a study of cytomegalovirus exposure and HLA in healthy donors. The germline gives CDR1 SGHVS, CDR2 FQNEAQ. V gave up 5 bases and J gave up 1 base, with 11 bases separating them. The length of the CDR3 is 14 residues. The PCR used 60 Vbeta and 13 Jbeta primers. Assay: immunoSEQ multiplex PCR; the TCRdb copy retains only in-frame clones and omits some. The sample carries about 170,000 clones, around 80% recorded once. This clonotype was sampled from a woman aged 50 to 60 in good health and CMV-seronegative. The chain is built from TRBV7-8 and TRBJ1-1, with a possible D match to TRBD1 (6 bases). The material sequenced was PBMCs. CDR3 region: CASSHKQGNTEAFF. The CDR3 DNA sequence: TGTGCCAGCAGCCATAAACAGGGGAACACTGAAGCTTTCTTT.